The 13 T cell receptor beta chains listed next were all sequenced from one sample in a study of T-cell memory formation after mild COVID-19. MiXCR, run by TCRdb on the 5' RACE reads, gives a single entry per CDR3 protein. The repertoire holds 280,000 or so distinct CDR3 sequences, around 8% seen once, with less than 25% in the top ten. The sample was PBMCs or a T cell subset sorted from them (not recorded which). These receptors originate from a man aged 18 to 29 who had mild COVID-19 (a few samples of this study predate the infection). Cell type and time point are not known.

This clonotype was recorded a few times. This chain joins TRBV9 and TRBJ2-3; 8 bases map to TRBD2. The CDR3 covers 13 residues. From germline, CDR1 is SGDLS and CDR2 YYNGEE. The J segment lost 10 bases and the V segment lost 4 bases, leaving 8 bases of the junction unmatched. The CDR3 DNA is TGTGCCAGCAGCCCCCCCCGGGGGGGTCCGCAGTATTTT. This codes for CASSPPRGGPQYF.

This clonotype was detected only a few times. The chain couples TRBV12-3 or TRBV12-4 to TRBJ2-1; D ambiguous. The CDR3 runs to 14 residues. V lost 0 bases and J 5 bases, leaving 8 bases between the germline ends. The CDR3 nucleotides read TGTGCCAGCAGTTTAGCTTCGTTTAACAATGAGCAGTTCTTC. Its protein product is CASSLASFNNEQFF.

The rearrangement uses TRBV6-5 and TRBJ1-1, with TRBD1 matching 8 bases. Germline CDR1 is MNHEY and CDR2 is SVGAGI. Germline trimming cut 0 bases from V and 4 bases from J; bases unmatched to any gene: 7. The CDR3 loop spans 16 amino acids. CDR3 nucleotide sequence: TGTGCCAGCAGTTACTCGAAGGCTCAGGGGGCCACTGAAGCTTTCTTT. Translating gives CASSYSKAQGATEAFF.

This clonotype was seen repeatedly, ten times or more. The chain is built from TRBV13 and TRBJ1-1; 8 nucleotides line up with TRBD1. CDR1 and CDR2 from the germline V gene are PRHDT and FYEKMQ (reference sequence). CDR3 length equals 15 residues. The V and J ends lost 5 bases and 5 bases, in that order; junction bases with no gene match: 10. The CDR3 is CASSRGSTGGTEAFF. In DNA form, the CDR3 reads TGTGCCAGCAGCCGAGGGAGTACAGGGGGAACTGAAGCTTTCTTT.

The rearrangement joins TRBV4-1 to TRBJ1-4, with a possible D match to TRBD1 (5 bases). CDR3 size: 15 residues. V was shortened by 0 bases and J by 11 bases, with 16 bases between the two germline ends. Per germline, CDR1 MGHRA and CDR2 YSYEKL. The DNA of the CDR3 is TGCGCCAGCAGCCAAGATTCTGGAGGGGTAAAGAAACTGTTTTTT. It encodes CASSQDSGGVKKLFF.

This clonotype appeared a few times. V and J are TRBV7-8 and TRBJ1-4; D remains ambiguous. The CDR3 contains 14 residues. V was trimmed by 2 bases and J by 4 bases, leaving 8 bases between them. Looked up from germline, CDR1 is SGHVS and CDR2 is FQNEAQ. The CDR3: CASSLRVSNEKLFF. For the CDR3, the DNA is TGTGCCAGCAGCTTACGTGTTAGTAATGAAAAACTGTTTTTT.

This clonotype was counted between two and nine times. The CDR3 bases are TGCAGCGTTGAAGAAGGCCGGGGGTCCTACGAGCAGTACTTC. Translation gives CSVEEGRGSYEQYF. V and J are TRBV29-1 and TRBJ2-7; D is possibly TRBD2 (6 bases). The CDR3 contains 14 residues. V lost 0 bases and J 1 base, leaving 10 bases between the germline ends. Germline V CDR1 and CDR2: SQVTM, ANQGSEA.

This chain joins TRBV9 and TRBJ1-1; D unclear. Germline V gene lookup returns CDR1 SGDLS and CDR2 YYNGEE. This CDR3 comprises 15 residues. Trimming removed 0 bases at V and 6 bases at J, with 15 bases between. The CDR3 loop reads CASSVASGRTSEAFF. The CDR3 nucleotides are TGTGCCAGCAGCGTAGCTAGCGGGCGGACCTCTGAAGCTTTCTTT.

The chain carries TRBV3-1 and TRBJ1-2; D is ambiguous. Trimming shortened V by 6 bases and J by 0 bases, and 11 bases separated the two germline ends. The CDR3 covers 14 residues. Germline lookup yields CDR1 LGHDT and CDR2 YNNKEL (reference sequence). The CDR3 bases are TGTGCCAGCAGGACCCCCGGTACTAACTATGGCTACACCTTC. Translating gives CASRTPGTNYGYTF.

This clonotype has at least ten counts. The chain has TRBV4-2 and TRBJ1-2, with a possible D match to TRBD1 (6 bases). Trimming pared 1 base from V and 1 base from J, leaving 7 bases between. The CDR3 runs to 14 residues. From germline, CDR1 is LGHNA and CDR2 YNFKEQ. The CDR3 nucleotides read TGTGCCAGCAGCCAAGTAGGGGGTAACTATGGCTACACCTTC. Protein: CASSQVGGNYGYTF.

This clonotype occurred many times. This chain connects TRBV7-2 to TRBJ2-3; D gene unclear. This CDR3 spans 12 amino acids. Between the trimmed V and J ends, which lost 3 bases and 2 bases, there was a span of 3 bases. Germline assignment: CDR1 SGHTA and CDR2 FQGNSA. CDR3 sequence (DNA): TGTGCCAGCAGCTTTTACACAGATACGCAGTATTTT. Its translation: CASSFYTDTQYF. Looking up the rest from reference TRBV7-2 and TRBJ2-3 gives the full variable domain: GAGVSQSPSNKVTEKGKDVELRCDPISGHTALYWYRQSLGQGLEFLIYFQGNSAPDKSGLPSDRFSAERTGGSVSTLTIQRTQQEDSAVYLCASSFYTDTQYFGPGTRLTVL.

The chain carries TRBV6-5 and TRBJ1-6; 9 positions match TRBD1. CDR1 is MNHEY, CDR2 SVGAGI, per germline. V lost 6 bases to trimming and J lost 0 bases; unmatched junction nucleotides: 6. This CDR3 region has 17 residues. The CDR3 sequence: CASRLQGADSYNSPLHF. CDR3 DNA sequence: TGTGCCAGCAGATTACAGGGGGCCGACTCCTATAATTCACCCCTCCACTTT.

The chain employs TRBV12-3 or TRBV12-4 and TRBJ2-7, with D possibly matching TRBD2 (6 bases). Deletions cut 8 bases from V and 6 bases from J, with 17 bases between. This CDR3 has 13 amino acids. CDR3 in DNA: TGTGCCAGCCGCCCCCCGGGGGTCAGCGAGCAGTACTTC. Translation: CASRPPGVSEQYF.